These 19 T cell receptor beta chains were all obtained from the same sample, sequenced in a study of OX40 agonist ivuxolimab in advanced cancers. Sequencing used immunoSEQ multiplex PCR; TCRdb keeps in-frame clones, though not all of them. The data contain some 100,000 clones, around nine tenths of them seen just once; the ten biggest clones take up roughly 0.84%. This specimen was CD4+ or CD8+ T cells sorted from blood, taken in a trial of the OX40 agonist ivuxolimab. The origin of the receptors is an adult with an advanced solid tumor such as melanoma, head and neck, liver or kidney cancer.

V and J are TRBV27 and TRBJ1-5, with D unclear. The ends were cut back, 11 bases at V and 2 bases at J, with 10 bases in the middle. Germline CDR1 is MNHEY and CDR2 is SMNVEV (reference sequence). The CDR3 spans 12 residues. The DNA for the CDR3 is TGTGCCGTCGGTCGGGGCAATCAGCCCCAGCATTTT. Protein: CAVGRGNQPQHF.

This chain uses TRBV21-1 with TRBJ2-2; TRBD2, the D gene given by the table, was not confirmed from the DNA. TRBV21-1 is labeled a pseudogene. This CDR3 comprises 17 residues. In nucleotides, the CDR3 is TGTGCCAGCAGCAAAGCGCTTTGGACTAGCAACACCGGGGAGCTGTTTTTT. Its translation: CASSKALWTSNTGELFF.

The rearrangement joins TRBV21-1 to TRBJ2-1; the table names TRBD1, a call not compared with the DNA. TRBV21-1 is marked as a pseudogene. CDR3 length: 19 amino acids. The CDR3 reads CASSKGRPGTGNLGNEQFF. CDR3 sequence (DNA): TGTGCCAGCAGCAAAGGCAGACCCGGGACAGGGAATTTGGGGAATGAGCAGTTCTTC.

The V gene is TRBV28, the J gene TRBJ2-4; 7 nucleotides line up with TRBD1. Germline CDR1 and CDR2: MDHEN and SYDVKM. The V and J ends lost 3 bases and 6 bases, in that order; junction bases with no gene match: 14. The length of the CDR3 is 17 residues. The CDR3 nucleotides are TGTGCCAGCAGTTTGGGGAGTTTGACAGGGCTGGGAAACATTCAGTACTTC. Protein product: CASSLGSLTGLGNIQYF.

Note on this clone: In the same sample, other DNA sequences code for this CDR3. The chain recombines TRBV29-1 with TRBJ2-1, with TRBD2 identical over 8 bases. Germline values: CDR1 SQVTM, CDR2 ANQGSEA. The CDR3 consists of 14 residues. J was trimmed by 10 bases and V by 3 bases; bases with no gene match: 11. CDR3 loop: CSVDAGGLGREQFF. CDR3 in DNA: TGCAGCGTTGACGCGGGGGGCCTTGGTCGGGAGCAGTTCTTC.

The V call is TRBV7-2, the J call TRBJ2-7, with 10 bases identical to TRBD2. The V and J ends lost 2 bases and 7 bases, in that order; junction bases with no gene match: 5. CDR1 is SGHTA and CDR2 is FQGNSA in the germline V gene. The CDR3 extends over 14 amino acids. This CDR3 is CASSLTSGEWEQYF. CDR3 sequence (DNA): TGTGCCAGCAGCTTAACTAGCGGGGAGTGGGAGCAGTACTTC.

The gene calls are TRBV27 and TRBJ1-2; D ambiguous. V lost 5 bases and J 4 bases, leaving 8 bases between the germline ends. The length of the CDR3 is 12 residues. Germline assignment: CDR1 MNHEY and CDR2 SMNVEV (reference sequence). The CDR3 DNA follows: TGTGCCAGCAGTGAAGGGTCCTATGGCTACACCTTC. The encoded protein is CASSEGSYGYTF.

This clone was seen a single time. The CDR3 loop is CASSDTGLSGNTIYF. CDR3 DNA: TGTGCCAGCAGTGATACCGGGCTCTCTGGAAACACCATATATTTT. V and J are TRBV6-1 and TRBJ1-3; D remains unclear. The CDR3 loop spans 15 amino acids. Trimming took 3 bases from V and 0 from J, leaving 9 bases between them. CDR1 is MNHNS, CDR2 SASEGT, per germline.

The gene calls are TRBV30 and TRBJ2-3; D possibly corresponds to TRBD1 (6 bases). V lost 0 bases and J lost 6, with 16 bases in between. From germline, CDR1 is GTSNPN and CDR2 SVGIG (reference sequence). The CDR3 is 15 amino acids. Here the CDR3 DNA reads TGTGCCTGGAGTGTATTTAAGGGGGTCATGGATACGCAGTATTTT. It yields the protein CAWSVFKGVMDTQYF. The entire variable domain, with the rest obtained from reference TRBV30 and TRBJ2-3, is as follows: SQTIHQWPATLVQPVGSPLSLECTVEGTSNPNLYWYRQAAGRGLQLLFYSVGIGQISSEVPQNLSASRPQDRQFILSSKKLLLSDSGFYLCAWSVFKGVMDTQYFGPGTRLTVL.

The chain has TRBV30 and TRBJ1-6; 7 nucleotides line up with TRBD1. The CDR3 spans 14 residues. V gave up 2 bases and J gave up 7 bases; unmatched junction bases: 5. Germline CDR1 and CDR2: GTSNPN and SVGIG (reference sequence). The CDR3 nucleotides read TGTGCCTGGAGTACCGGGACAGTCAATTCACCCCTCCACTTT. Protein: CAWSTGTVNSPLHF.

The rearrangement uses TRBV18 and TRBJ2-7, with D possibly TRBD1 on 5 matching bases. The CDR3 extends over 14 amino acids. V was cut by 0 bases and J by 8 bases, with 14 bases left in between. CDR1 is KGHSH and CDR2 is LQKENI in the germline V gene. The CDR3 protein is CASSPPSGREKQYF. CDR3 DNA sequence: TGTGCCAGCTCACCACCGTCAGGGCGTGAGAAGCAGTACTTC.

The chain uses TRBV28 and TRBJ2-3; D ambiguous. Germline lookup yields CDR1 MDHEN and CDR2 SYDVKM. The V end lost 4 bases, the J end lost 6 bases, and 20 bases lay between the germline ends. The CDR3 is made up of 16 amino acids. The CDR3 here is CASSSPSRPAKDTQYF. CDR3 coding DNA: TGTGCCAGCAGTTCCCCTTCGAGGCCCGCGAAGGATACGCAGTATTTT.

The chain employs TRBV30 and TRBJ2-3; possibly TRBD2 for D (5 bases). In germline, CDR1 is GTSNPN, CDR2 SVGIG (reference sequence). Trimming removed 5 bases at V and 4 bases at J, with 10 bases between. The CDR3 covers 12 residues. This CDR3 is CAWRPGSDTQYF. CDR3 bases: TGTGCCTGGCGCCCGGGGTCAGATACGCAGTATTTT.

The chain carries TRBV7-7 and TRBJ2-7; D could derive from TRBD1 or TRBD2 (5 bases each). This CDR3 has 15 amino acids. Trimming removed 2 bases at V and 5 bases at J, with 16 bases between. Germline V CDR1 and CDR2: SSHAT, FNYEAQ (reference sequence). CDR3 DNA sequence: TGTGCCAGCAGCTTATTACCGGGACCCAGCCACGAGCAGTACTTC. Translating gives CASSLLPGPSHEQYF.

The chain carries TRBV2 and TRBJ1-2; D uncertain. CDR3 length equals 12 residues. Trimming removed 1 base from V and 8 bases from J, with 8 bases in between. CDR1 is SNHLY and CDR2 is FYNNEI in the germline V gene. CDR3 amino acids: CASSEVGPGYTF. The CDR3 nucleotides read TGTGCCAGCAGTGAAGTAGGTCCAGGCTACACCTTC.

V is TRBV25-1 and J is TRBJ1-4; 11 bases align to TRBD1. This CDR3 has 14 residues. CDR1 is MGHDK and CDR2 is SYGVNS in the germline V gene. J gave up 7 bases and V 5 bases, and 3 bases lay outside the gene matches. The chain's CDR3 is CASSSGTGGEKLFF. The DNA for the CDR3 is TGTGCCAGCAGTTCCGGGACAGGGGGTGAAAAACTGTTTTTT.

The gene calls are TRBV7-9 and TRBJ1-1; D unclear. Germline CDR1 and CDR2: SEHNR and FQNEAQ (reference sequence). Trimming pared 10 bases from V and 5 bases from J, leaving 17 bases between. The CDR3 is 13 residues long. The CDR3 loop reads CATTEGKDTEAFF. The CDR3 DNA reads TGTGCCACCACGGAAGGGAAGGATACTGAAGCTTTCTTT.

The J gene is TRBJ1-1, the V gene TRBV18; D is unclear. The length of the CDR3 is 15 residues. The V end was cut by 1 base, the J end by 1 base, with 10 bases between. Germline lookup yields CDR1 KGHSH and CDR2 LQKENI. This CDR3 reads CASSPRNGGNTEAFF. For the CDR3, the DNA is TGTGCCAGCTCACCACGTAACGGAGGGAACACTGAAGCTTTCTTT.

This clone has a single count. The gene calls are TRBV13 and TRBJ1-2, with a tentative D call TRBD1 (6 bases). The CDR3 is 17 residues long. Germline V CDR1 and CDR2: PRHDT, FYEKMQ (reference sequence). V dropped 4 bases and J dropped 0 bases, with 18 bases sitting between them. The CDR3 nucleotides read TGTGCCAGCAGCTCTAGGGGGAGACCGTCGGCTAACTATGGCTACACCTTC. Protein product: CASSSRGRPSANYGYTF.